This entry lists 31 T cell receptor beta chains sequenced from one sample in a study of draining lymph node invasion in breast cancer. TCRdb ran MiXCR on the bulk RNA-seq reads and lists one entry per CDR3 protein. Found here are several thousand distinct CDR3 sequences, roughly 80% of them singletons; the top ten hold approximately 2%. Sorting for CD4+ CD45RA- CD25- cells yielded memory conventional CD4 T cells. Source material: sorted memory CD4+ effector T cells from a lymph node. The receptors derive from a female donor with luminal breast cancer.

The chain uses TRBV11-1 and TRBJ2-3; the match to TRBD2 covers 10 bases. V was pared by 4 bases and J by 3 bases, with 4 bases of the junction left unmatched. The CDR3 spans 15 residues. Germline lookup yields CDR1 SGHAT and CDR2 FQDESV (reference sequence). CDR3 protein: CASSSLAGMTDTQYF. The CDR3 coding sequence is TGTGCCAGCAGCTCACTAGCGGGGATGACAGATACGCAGTATTTT.

The chain recombines TRBV4-2 with TRBJ2-3; 11 positions agree with TRBD2. The V and J ends lost 0 bases and 7 bases, in that order; junction bases with no gene match: 9. Looked up from germline, CDR1 is LGHNA and CDR2 is YNFKEQ. The CDR3 consists of 17 residues. The CDR3 DNA reads as TGTGCCAGCAGCCAAGAAATTGCTAGCGGGGGGTGGTATACGCAGTATTTT. Translation gives CASSQEIASGGWYTQYF.

This chain uses TRBV27 with TRBJ1-1, with no clear D. The CDR3 contains 13 residues. Germline CDR1 is MNHEY and CDR2 is SMNVEV (reference sequence). V was clipped by 2 bases and J by 8 bases, with 12 bases between them. This chain's CDR3 is CASSLVWGSEAFF. The CDR3 bases are TGTGCCAGCAGTTTAGTGTGGGGTTCCGAAGCTTTCTTT.

This clonotype was seen more than once but under ten times. The chain uses TRBV2 and TRBJ1-2; D is unresolved. CDR1 SNHLY and CDR2 FYNNEI come from the germline V gene. The CDR3 sequence is 15 residues long. V dropped 7 bases and J dropped 0 bases, with 15 bases sitting between them. CDR3 loop: CASTPRVAANYGYTF. The CDR3 coding sequence is TGTGCCAGCACCCCACGGGTGGCCGCTAACTATGGCTACACCTTC.

This rearrangement joins TRBV24-1 to TRBJ2-7; unclear D gene. V gave up 6 bases and J gave up 4 bases, with 9 bases separating them. From germline, CDR1 is KGHDR and CDR2 SFDVKD. The CDR3 has 12 residues. The CDR3 DNA reads TGTGCCACCAGTAAACATGGATACGAGCAGTACTTC. It translates to CATSKHGYEQYF.

This chain uses TRBV6-4 with TRBJ2-6, with D possibly being TRBD1 or TRBD2 (6 bases each). Germline CDR1 and CDR2: MRHNA and SNTAGT. This CDR3 spans 16 amino acids. V dropped 4 bases and J dropped 2 bases, with 12 bases sitting between them. DNA of the CDR3: TGTGCCAGCAGTGCTGTTGGGGGGCCTGGGGCCAACGTCCTGACTTTC. It is translated as CASSAVGGPGANVLTF.

The chain is built from TRBV3-1 and TRBJ1-1, with D tentatively TRBD1 (6 bases). Between the trimmed V and J ends, which lost 4 bases and 3 bases, there was a span of 18 bases. The CDR3 is 16 residues long. Germline V gives CDR1 LGHDT, CDR2 YNNKEL (reference sequence). The CDR3 DNA follows: TGTGCCAGCAGCCCCAGGCAGGGAGGGGGATACACTGAAGCTTTCTTT. It translates to CASSPRQGGGYTEAFF.

The chain links TRBV20-1 to TRBJ2-5; D possibly matches TRBD1 or TRBD2 (6 bases each). The length of the CDR3 is 13 residues. Per germline, CDR1 DFQATT and CDR2 SNEGSKA (reference sequence). V lost 0 bases and J lost 4, with 9 bases in between. CDR3 nucleotides: TGCAGTGCTAGAGATGGGGGGCGAGAGACCCAGTACTTC. Its translation: CSARDGGRETQYF.

V is TRBV10-3 and J is TRBJ2-4; the D is unclear. Trimming pared 8 bases from V and 5 bases from J, leaving 13 bases between. CDR3 length: 13 residues. Germline CDR1 is ENHRY and CDR2 is SYGVKD. The CDR3 spells CAIRHTEQNIQYF. The CDR3 DNA is TGTGCCATCCGTCACACAGAACAAAACATTCAGTACTTC.

V usage is TRBV10-3 and J usage is TRBJ1-5, with D maybe TRBD1 (5 bases). This CDR3 spans 14 amino acids. Germline CDR1 ENHRY, CDR2 SYGVKD. V was cut by 6 bases and J by 6 bases, with 15 bases left in between. In DNA, the CDR3 is TGTGCCATCAGGGAGGGGAAGTCAGGTCAGCCCCAGCATTTT. This sequence encodes CAIREGKSGQPQHF.

V gene TRBV20-1 combines with J gene TRBJ2-1, with TRBD2 matching over 11 bases. Germline V gene data show CDR1 as DFQATT and CDR2 as SNEGSKA (reference sequence). Trimming removed 3 bases from V and 0 bases from J; junction bases left unmatched: 10. This CDR3 is 18 amino acids long. The CDR3 DNA follows: TGCAGTGCTAGTCGGGCTAGCGGGGGGCGGAGCTCCTACAATGAGCAGTTCTTC. It yields the protein CSASRASGGRSSYNEQFF.

This rearrangement joins TRBV11-3 to TRBJ1-1, with D perhaps matching TRBD1 (5 bases). The CDR3 is 13 residues long. The germline CDR1 and CDR2 sequences are SGHNT and YENEEA. The ends were cut back, 4 bases at V and 5 bases at J, with 11 bases in the middle. CDR3 region: CASSWSDSTEAFF. CDR3 bases: TGTGCCAGCAGCTGGAGTGACAGTACTGAAGCTTTCTTT.

The genes are TRBV7-9 and TRBJ1-1, with D maybe TRBD1 (5 bases). CDR3 size: 14 residues. The germline V and J ends were trimmed by 3 bases and 5 bases, with 13 bases remaining between them. Germline V gene data show CDR1 as SEHNR and CDR2 as FQNEAQ (reference sequence). CDR3 protein: CASSFREGRTEAFF. The CDR3 nucleotides read TGTGCCAGCAGCTTTCGAGAGGGGAGGACTGAAGCTTTCTTT.

This chain uses TRBV19 with TRBJ2-2; possible D gene TRBD1, 6 bases. The V gene lost 6 bases and the J gene lost 2 bases, with 13 bases spanning the gap. Per germline, CDR1 LNHDA and CDR2 SQIVND (reference sequence). The CDR3 is made up of 15 amino acids. CDR3 in DNA: TGTGCCAGTAGAAAGACAGGATTTAACACCGGGGAGCTGTTTTTT. Protein: CASRKTGFNTGELFF.

In regard to this clonotype: Mismatch with germline at one junction end may stem from a read error. This chain connects TRBV12-3 or TRBV12-4 to TRBJ2-6, with D uncertain. The CDR3 runs to 18 residues. This CDR3 reads CVSSPDLGRFSGANVLTF. CDR3 DNA: TGTGTCAGCAGTCCCGACTTAGGCAGATTCTCTGGGGCCAACGTCCTGACTTTC.

This clonotype showed up just a few times. The chain is built from TRBV5-1 and TRBJ2-7; possibly TRBD2 for D (6 bases). This CDR3 spans 13 amino acids. With 4 bases removed from V and 3 bases from J, the gap between germline ends came to 11 bases. Germline assignment: CDR1 SGHRS and CDR2 YFSETQ. The CDR3 here is CASSVSGSYEQYF. CDR3 DNA sequence: TGCGCCAGCAGCGTATCCGGGAGCTACGAGCAGTACTTC.

The rearrangement uses TRBV20-1 and TRBJ1-2; D is uncertain. The V gene's germline CDR1 is DFQATT and CDR2 SNEGSKA (reference sequence). This CDR3 comprises 13 residues. V was shortened by 0 bases and J by 10 bases, with 15 bases between the two germline ends. The CDR3 DNA reads as TGCAGTGCTAGAGATCCGTCGGTCGCCCACTACACCTTC. This translates into CSARDPSVAHYTF.

The V and J genes are TRBV6-4 and TRBJ2-1, with D possibly TRBD2 on 5 matching bases. V dropped 2 bases and J dropped 3 bases, with 14 bases sitting between them. CDR1 is MRHNA and CDR2 is SNTAGT in the germline V gene. The CDR3 runs 16 residues. CDR3 sequence (DNA): TGTGCCAGCAGTGACAGGTTCAGCGGAAACTACAATGAGCAGTTCTTC. Protein product: CASSDRFSGNYNEQFF.

The J gene is TRBJ2-5, the V gene TRBV27, with a weak D call TRBD1 (6 bases). Germline loops: CDR1 MNHEY, CDR2 SMNVEV (reference sequence). Trimming removed 4 bases from V and 7 bases from J, with 13 bases in between. The CDR3 loop spans 13 amino acids. The DNA for the CDR3 is TGTGCCAGCAGTTCGCTACAGGGCGTGACCCAGTACTTC. Translated, it gives CASSSLQGVTQYF.

The rearrangement joins TRBV27 to TRBJ1-5; D remains ambiguous. The CDR3 sequence is 14 residues long. Germline-derived CDR1 and CDR2 are MNHEY and SMNVEV (reference sequence). V lost 4 bases and J 4 bases, leaving 11 bases between the germline ends. The CDR3 region is CASSWNGNNQPQHF. In DNA form, the CDR3 reads TGTGCCAGCAGTTGGAATGGGAATAATCAGCCCCAGCATTTT.

With regard to this clonotype: An end of the junction differs from the germline gene, which may be a read error. The rearrangement uses TRBV4-3 and TRBJ2-3; D might be TRBD1 or TRBD2, each matching 7 bases. This CDR3 spans 17 amino acids. CDR1 LGHNA and CDR2 YSLEER come from the germline V gene. In nucleotides, the CDR3 is TGCGCCAGCAGCCAAGTTTATACGGGAGGTGGGACAGATACGCATTATTTT. Translated: CASSQVYTGGGTDTHYF.

A single count supports this clonotype. The J gene is TRBJ1-1, the V gene TRBV18, with D possibly TRBD1 on 6 matching bases. This CDR3 has 15 residues. Deletions cut 3 bases from V and 1 base from J, with 12 bases between. Germline CDR1 reads KGHSH; CDR2 reads LQKENI. The CDR3 protein is CASSPTQGANTEAFF. In DNA, the CDR3 is TGTGCCAGCTCACCTACACAGGGAGCGAACACTGAAGCTTTCTTT.

J is TRBJ1-5 and V is TRBV3-1; the D is unclear. V was clipped by 4 bases and J by 0 bases, with 7 bases between them. Looked up from germline, CDR1 is LGHDT and CDR2 is YNNKEL (reference sequence). This CDR3 region has 14 residues. The CDR3 reads CASSRLHSNQPQHF. DNA of the CDR3: TGTGCCAGCAGCCGACTGCATAGCAATCAGCCCCAGCATTTT.

The genes are TRBV7-2 and TRBJ2-2; D perhaps matches TRBD2 (5 bases). This CDR3 is 14 amino acids long. The germline gives CDR1 SGHTA, CDR2 FQGNSA. V lost 6 bases to trimming and J lost 5 bases, with 13 bases between them. Here the CDR3 reads CASRQTPGTGELFF. The CDR3, as DNA: TGTGCCAGCAGACAGACCCCGGGGACCGGGGAGCTGTTTTTT. The complete variable domain, with remaining parts taken from reference TRBV7-2 and TRBJ2-2, reads GAGVSQSPSNKVTEKGKDVELRCDPISGHTALYWYRQSLGQGLEFLIYFQGNSAPDKSGLPSDRFSAERTGGSVSTLTIQRTQQEDSAVYLCASRQTPGTGELFFGEGSRLTVL.

The V call is TRBV7-2, the J call TRBJ1-4, with unresolved D. This CDR3 has 11 amino acids. The germline V and J ends were trimmed by 4 bases and 8 bases, with 5 bases remaining between them. Germline V lookup: CDR1 SGHTA, CDR2 FQGNSA. CDR3 protein: CASSSGEKLFF. The CDR3 coding sequence is TGTGCCAGCAGCTCCGGAGAAAAACTGTTTTTT.

The chain combines TRBV15 with TRBJ1-2; D is ambiguous. The CDR3 covers 14 residues. V dropped 3 bases and J dropped 8 bases, with 16 bases sitting between them. The germline V gene encodes CDR1 LNHNV and CDR2 YYDKDF (reference sequence). The CDR3 bases are TGTGCCACCAGCAGTCGGCAGGTGGCCTTGGGCTACACCTTC. Protein product: CATSSRQVALGYTF.

The V gene is TRBV7-6, the J gene TRBJ2-3, with unresolved D. Germline assignment: CDR1 SGHVS and CDR2 FNYEAQ. The CDR3 is made up of 15 amino acids. V was pared by 1 base and J by 2 bases, with 10 bases between. CDR3 in DNA: TGTGCCAGCAGCTTAGGACCGCTACACACAGATACGCAGTATTTT. This translates into CASSLGPLHTDTQYF.

This chain uses TRBV5-1 with TRBJ2-1; no firm D call. The CDR3 totals 13 residues. V was trimmed by 4 bases and J by 6 bases, leaving 11 bases between them. Germline V gene data show CDR1 as SGHRS and CDR2 as YFSETQ. The CDR3 reads CASSPPGLNEQFF. In DNA form, the CDR3 reads TGCGCCAGCAGCCCCCCGGGTCTCAATGAGCAGTTCTTC.

CDR3 residues: CASSMEGPENNSPLHF. The CDR3 DNA follows: TGTGCCAGCAGCATGGAGGGGCCGGAGAATAATTCACCCCTCCACTTT. The chain is built from TRBV5-5 and TRBJ1-6; tentative D call: TRBD1 (5 bases). The V end was cut by 4 bases, the J end by 5 bases, with 16 bases between. This CDR3 has 16 residues. Germline V gene sequence: CDR1 SGHKS, CDR2 YYEKEE (reference sequence).

The CDR3 DNA is TGCGCCAGGGGGGATGAACGAGGCTACACCTTC. Amino acid sequence: CARGDERGYTF. V usage is TRBV5-1 and J usage is TRBJ1-2, with a possible D match to TRBD1 (5 bases). The CDR3 length is 11 residues. V was cut by 8 bases and J by 8 bases, with 13 bases left in between. CDR1 is SGHRS and CDR2 is YFSETQ in the germline V gene.

V and J are TRBV10-3 and TRBJ2-5; D possibly matches TRBD1 or TRBD2 (6 bases each). This CDR3 contains 15 residues. CDR1 and CDR2 from the germline V gene are ENHRY and SYGVKD. V shed 5 bases and J shed 4 bases, with 17 bases lying between them. The CDR3 loop is CAISKGGRVGETQYF. CDR3 DNA sequence: TGTGCCATCAGTAAAGGGGGGCGTGTCGGAGAGACCCAGTACTTC.